The next 5 T cell receptor beta chains were all read from a single sample in a study of cytomegalovirus exposure and HLA in healthy donors. Primers included in the PCR were 60 Vbeta and 13 Jbeta primers. The protocol was immunoSEQ multiplex PCR, while the TCRdb copy is restricted to in-frame clones and leaves out a portion. The table includes some 130,000 clones, about 72% detected once. The sample consisted of PBMCs. Every receptor here comes from a female donor in good health and CMV-seronegative.

This rearrangement joins TRBV19 to TRBJ2-1, with 9 bases matching TRBD2. After removal of 5 bases from V and 9 bases from J, the junction contained 11 bases not matched to a gene. CDR1 is LNHDA, CDR2 SQIVND, per germline (reference sequence). The CDR3 loop spans 15 amino acids. The CDR3: CASSLSSGTLSEQFF. In nucleotides, the CDR3 is TGTGCCAGTAGTTTATCTAGCGGGACCCTGAGTGAGCAGTTCTTC.

V usage is TRBV7-9 and J usage is TRBJ2-7, with 9 bases that match TRBD1. With 4 bases clipped from V and 2 bases from J, the junction kept 6 bases outside the gene matches. This CDR3 spans 15 amino acids. Germline CDR1 SEHNR, CDR2 FQNEAQ (reference sequence). The CDR3 nucleotides are TGTGCCAGCAGCTGGAGTAGGGACAGGGCCTACGAGCAGTACTTC. Its translation: CASSWSRDRAYEQYF.

V and J are TRBV30 and TRBJ1-2; D uncertain. V dropped 2 bases and J dropped 2 bases, with 15 bases sitting between them. This CDR3 region has 15 residues. CDR1 is GTSNPN and CDR2 is SVGIG in the germline V gene (reference sequence). The CDR3 DNA sequence: TGTGCCTGGAGTCCCCTCAGAGACACGAACTATGGCTACACCTTC. It codes for CAWSPLRDTNYGYTF.

This rearrangement joins TRBV4-3 to TRBJ2-1; 8 nucleotides align to TRBD2. Germline lookup yields CDR1 LGHNA and CDR2 YSLEER. V was clipped by 0 bases and J by 5 bases; unmatched bases: 12. The CDR3 consists of 18 residues. CDR3 sequence (DNA): TGCGCCAGCAGCCAAGATTGGAGCGGGGGCCTCTCGGACAATGAGCAGTTCTTC. Translated, it gives CASSQDWSGGLSDNEQFF.

The sample holds one count of this clone. CDR3 sequence: CASSPGQGRTGELFF. DNA for the CDR3: TGTGCCAGCAGTCCGGGACAGGGGAGAACCGGGGAGCTGTTTTTT. The chain has TRBV27 and TRBJ2-2; TRBD1 matches at 10 bases. The CDR3 covers 15 residues. Losses at the gene ends were 5 bases for V and 5 bases for J; bases not matched to a gene: 5. The germline gives CDR1 MNHEY, CDR2 SMNVEV (reference sequence).